These T cell receptor beta chains were read from a single sample in a study of blood T cells in healthy people across ages. TCRdb called the 5' RACE reads again in MiXCR, with one record for every CDR3 protein. This sample has roughly 800,000 distinct CDR3 sequences, with over 45% found just once. Sequencing was performed on blood. These receptors all come from a man aged 30 to 39 in good health. CDR3s include the opening cysteine and the closing phenylalanine or tryptophan. D genes are given only for firm matches. Clone size is given for some rows only: seen once, a few or many times, or a class if the clone is expanded.

NA,TRBJ2-7,TRBV29-1,NA,TGCAGCGTTGAGGGGGTCGACGAGCAGTACTTC,CSVEGVDEQYF
NA,TRBJ2-4,TRBV9,TRBD2,TGTGCCAGCAGCGTAGCGGCTAGCGGGAGTGGTGAGCAGTACTTC,CASSVAASGSGEQYF
NA,TRBJ1-2,TRBV7-9,NA,TGTGCCAGCAGCCTAGGCAACAGGGTATCGAGTGACTACACCTTC,CASSLGNRVSSDYTF
once,TRBJ2-5,TRBV25-1,TRBD2,TGTGCCAGCAGTGACCTAGCGGTTGGGGGTTTGGAGCAGTACTTC,CASSDLAVGGLEQYF
NA,TRBJ2-4,TRBV24-1,TRBD1,TGTGCCACCAGTCTAGTTGAACAGGGGAGAAAAAACATTCAGTACTTC,CATSLVEQGRKNIQYF
NA,TRBJ2-7,TRBV12-3/TRBV12-4,NA,TGTGCCAGCAGTCCCGGGATTTTCTACGAGCAGTACTTC,CASSPGIFYEQYF
NA,TRBJ2-3,TRBV6-5,TRBD2,TGTGCCAGCAGTTACCAGCGGGGTAGCACAGATACGCAGTATTTT,CASSYQRGSTDTQYF
few,TRBJ2-1,TRBV7-8,NA,TGTGCCAGCAGCTTATTCCTCAATGAGCAGTTCTTC,CASSLFLNEQFF
NA,TRBJ2-1,TRBV12-3/TRBV12-4,NA,TGTGCCAGCAGCCCTGGGAGGGGGTCAGACAATGAGCAGTTCTTC,CASSPGRGSDNEQFF
once,TRBJ2-2,TRBV7-2,NA,TGTGCCAGCAGCTTAGGGGGGACTCCACGCTCCGGGGAGCTGTTTTTT,CASSLGGTPRSGELFF
NA,TRBJ2-3,TRBV20-1,NA,TGCAGTGCTAGCGGGACCACAGATACGCAGTATTTT,CSASGTTDTQYF
few,TRBJ2-7,TRBV20-1,NA,TGCAGTGCTACCCGGGGGACTCCGGAGAGCACCCAGTACTTC,CSATRGTPESTQYF
NA,TRBJ1-4,TRBV9,TRBD1,TGTGCCAGCAGCGCCGCTGGGCAGGGGGCTGCCGGTGAAAAACTGTTTTTT,CASSAAGQGAAGEKLFF
few,TRBJ2-7,TRBV3-1,TRBD2,TGTGCCAGCAGCCAAGATCGGGGTAGCGGGAGGTACGAGCAGTACTTC,CASSQDRGSGRYEQYF
NA,TRBJ2-1,TRBV13,NA,TGTGCCAGCAGCCGCCCGGTGACCCGGCCCGGTGGGGAGCAGTTCTTC,CASSRPVTRPGGEQFF
NA,TRBJ2-3,TRBV4-3,NA,TGCGCCAGCAGCCAAAACCCCCAGGGGTCCACGACAGATACGCAGTATTTT,CASSQNPQGSTTDTQYF
few,TRBJ2-6,TRBV12-3/TRBV12-4,NA,TGTGCCAGCAGCCGCGGTGGGGCCAACGTCCTGACTTTC,CASSRGGANVLTF